This T cell receptor beta chain appears in the sequencing data of a study of neurological immune-mediated disorders. This clonotype was counted at least ten times. The antigen is unknown. V was trimmed by 1 base and J by 3 bases, leaving 7 bases between them. The CDR3 has 13 residues. CDR1 and CDR2 (germline): SGHRS, YFSETQ. The method for making cDNA was 5'RACE, and it used 10-nucleotide random UMIs. Over 170 million TCR-beta sequences (from 15-18 subjects) were yielded by each sequencing run. TCRdb redid the calling of the 5' RACE reads with MiXCR, one entry per CDR3 protein. Of 20,000 to 30,000 distinct CDR3 sequences in the sample, roughly an eighth were seen once. As to time point: technical triplicate 1. The sorted libraries were prepared using roughly 970,000 CD4+ or CD8+ T cells that had themselves been sorted. Findings and caveats of the study: In HTLV-1-associated myelopathy, TCR clonal expansion was greatest, whereas multiple sclerosis had the least, falling below healthy controls.

The chain has TRBV5-1 and TRBJ2-5; D is undetermined. The receptor comes from a female donor with HTLV-1-associated myelopathy (HAM/TSP). What was sequenced was CD4+ T cells from blood. The CDR3 coding sequence is TGCGCCAGCAGCTTGCTCCGGGAAGAGACCCAGTACTTC. Amino acids: CASSLLREETQYF.